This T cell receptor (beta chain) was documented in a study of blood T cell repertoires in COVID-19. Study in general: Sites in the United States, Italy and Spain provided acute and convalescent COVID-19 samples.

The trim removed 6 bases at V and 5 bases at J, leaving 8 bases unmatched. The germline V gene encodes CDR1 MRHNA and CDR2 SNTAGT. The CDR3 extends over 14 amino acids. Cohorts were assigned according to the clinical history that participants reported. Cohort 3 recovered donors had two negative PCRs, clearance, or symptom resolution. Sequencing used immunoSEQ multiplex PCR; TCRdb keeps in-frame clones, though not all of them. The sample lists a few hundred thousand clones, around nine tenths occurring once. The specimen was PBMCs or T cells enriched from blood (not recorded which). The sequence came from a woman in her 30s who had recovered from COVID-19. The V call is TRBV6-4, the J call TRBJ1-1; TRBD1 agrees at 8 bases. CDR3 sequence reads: CASRETGEGTEAFF. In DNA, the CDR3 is TGTGCCAGCAGGGAGACAGGGGAGGGAACTGAAGCTTTCTTT.